This T cell receptor beta chain was sequenced for a study of tumor-infiltrating lymphocytes in primary liver carcinoma (dated by TCRdb to about 2017). Study-level background: Between late 2015 and March 2016, a handful of patients in China with histopathologically diagnosed primary liver carcinoma had surgical resection. Of the five patients (three men and two women, aged 30 to 69 years), four had hepatocellular carcinoma and one had combined HCC and intrahepatic cholangiocarcinoma. The five patients had tumors staged T1-T3 N0M0, with maximum diameters ranging from about 4.2 to 10 cm. Roughly 3.5 to 7.5 million productive TCRbeta reads were obtained per sample, and no significant difference in read depth was found between tissue types. The study combined TCRbeta repertoire sequencing, expression microarrays and whole-exome sequencing across five regions of each liver tumor, with adjacent normal tissue and blood. A total of approximately 35 specimens from 5 patients, comprising some 25 tumor regions, 5 adjacent noncancerous liver tissues and 5 peripheral blood samples, were covered by TCRbeta repertoire sequencing. Repertoires from technical replicates were highly reproducible, with mean shared-clone rates about 0.86 and correlation coefficients above 0.98.

Results and caveats for the whole study, not just this receptor: Repertoire overlap was higher between tumor regions (mean approximately 36%) than tumor-adjacent (around 17%) or tumor-blood (14%) pairs, consistent with antigen-driven expansion. Only the TCR beta chain was sequenced, so true repertoire diversity is likely underestimated because unpaired alpha chains were not captured. The top 250 clones accounted for a significantly greater share of the repertoire in tumors than in blood (p = 0.039). With just four or five patients in the study, the authors point out that the findings should be validated in a larger study. Because the samples were bulk and unsorted, CD4+ and CD8+ T cell repertoires could not be compared.

Starting from approximately 460 ng total RNA, TCRbeta-specific cDNA was produced by reverse transcription with a constant-region primer and ProtoScript II reverse transcriptase. The TCRbeta libraries were prepared through three rounds of nested multiplex PCR following a slightly modified ARM-PCR procedure. Each of the first two PCR rounds ran for approximately 11 cycles and used multiplex TRBV1-TRBV30 forward primers together with a Cbeta reverse primer. Sample barcodes and Illumina adapters were attached in a final 25-cycle PCR using Deep VentR polymerase. Before sequencing, amplicons of 200-500 bp were purified from gel using a QIAquick gel extraction kit. An Illumina HiSeq 2500 was used to sequence the TCRbeta amplicons, generating 250-bp paired-end reads. The published analysis was carried out like this. Quality trimming of reads was performed with Trimmomatic v0.33, and paired reads were merged with FLASH v1.2.11 so that full CDR3 sequences could be recovered. V, D and J germline segments were assigned to the rearranged TCRbeta sequences by MiGEC v1.2.1b. Clonotype statistics and Shannon-Wiener diversity indices were calculated with VDJtools v1.0.0. To reduce sampling bias, subsequent analyses other than the diversity analysis used only the 250 most abundant clonotypes in each sample. Using fastp trimming at Q25 and MiXCR clonotype assembly, TCRdb reanalyzed the public sequencing data and kept in-frame beta chains. Merged by CDR3 protein, the rows form single entries marked with the most common genes and DNA. The V and J calls follow TCRdb's processing rather than the paper's. For this sample the table gives fewer than 350,000 distinct CDR3 sequences, of which 65% were detected only once. Clones ranked in the top ten supply 9% of the sample.

Notes on this clonotype: Its binding antigen is unknown. One base away lies a much larger clone, so this may be a sequencing read error.

TRIzol reagent was used to extract blood RNA from unsorted whole blood, while the DNeasy Blood & Tissue kit provided the germline DNA. Chronic HBV infection was present in the patients, and the patients were treatment-naive at sampling. Four milliliters of peripheral blood were collected into K2EDTA tubes before surgery. From the cysteine up to the phenylalanine, the CDR3 has a length of 16 residues. Just CDR3 DNA is preserved here, 48 bases in frame from base 1. V is reduced by 6 bases and J by 0 bases, leaving a spacing of 17 bases between them. The sequencing sample was made of peripheral blood. The receptor's source is a man aged 40-49 years with primary liver carcinoma and hepatitis B virus infection. The chain links TRBV12-3 or TRBV12-4 with TRBJ1-1, with the D gene not confidently named. In nucleotides, the sequence is TGTGCCAGCAGCTGTACGGTACCTTCGATGAACACTGAAGCTTTCTTT. Its amino acids are CASSCTVPSMNTEAFF.